This T cell receptor (beta chain) emerged from a study of CD8 T cells in ankylosing spondylitis. Study-wide points: Matched ankylosing spondylitis synovial fluid reportedly showed significant enrichment of disease-linked clones. Disease-associated clones were CD8+ and fairly uncommon in peripheral blood.

Trimming took 8 bases from V and 5 from J, leaving 10 bases between them. CDR3 size: 11 residues. Germline V gene data show CDR1 as MDHEN and CDR2 as SYDVKM. Preparation of TCR beta libraries was done by quantitative 5'-RACE with molecular barcodes. TCRdb re-analysed the 5' RACE reads in MiXCR, keeping a single row per CDR3 protein. The data show some 250,000 distinct CDR3 sequences, with about 24% seen just once and over 0.55% held by the top ten. This clonotype was observed many times. What it binds is unknown. Source material: blood, either unsorted or a sorted T cell fraction (not recorded which). The chain is built from TRBV28 and TRBJ2-7, with a tentative D call TRBD2 (6 bases). The clonotype comes from a male donor with ankylosing spondylitis or in good health (not recorded which). CDR3 in amino acids: CASGREDEQYF. CDR3 coding DNA: TGTGCCAGCGGCAGGGAGGACGAGCAGTACTTC.